This T cell receptor (beta chain) was identified in a study of cytomegalovirus exposure and HLA in healthy donors. Looking at the study overall: An early data release held 70 million to 90 million unique TCRs from HLA-typed donors.

60 Vbeta and 13 Jbeta primers were used in PCR. Generated by immunoSEQ multiplex PCR, the TCRdb table keeps only in-frame clones and is missing some. Altogether around 200,000 clones are present, about 86% being singletons, with the ten largest covering approximately 0.31%. CDR3 length: 15 amino acids. V lost 6 bases to trimming and J lost 2 bases; unmatched junction nucleotides: 8. The germline V gene encodes CDR1 MDHEN and CDR2 SYDVKM. This clone was detected a few times. The chain combines TRBV28 with TRBJ1-2, with 8 bases aligning to TRBD1. Specimen: PBMCs. The sequence derives from a woman in her thirties in good health and CMV-seronegative. The CDR3 reads CASSSGGLLNYGYTF. The CDR3 DNA reads TGTGCCAGCAGCTCAGGGGGCCTTCTCAACTATGGCTACACCTTC.